The text below deals with one T cell receptor (beta chain). The antigen remains unidentified. The sample comes from a study of cytomegalovirus exposure and HLA in healthy donors. Findings of the study overall: Some public TCRs appeared in many individuals, while most sequences were rare. There were three CMV-associated chains whose specificity for CMV antigens was confirmed in vitro. In a later analysis, first-cohort TCR clusters were found to tend to co-occur in the 130 or so validation repertoires.

Clones were read by immunoSEQ multiplex PCR, and TCRdb kept only the in-frame ones, dropping some. The sample shows about 400,000 clones, roughly 89% of them seen only once. CDR3 length equals 16 residues. Per germline, CDR1 SEHNR and CDR2 FQNEAQ (reference sequence). V dropped 5 bases and J dropped 8; count of bases not matched to a gene: 13. This TCR came from a woman younger than 35 in good health and CMV-seronegative. The rearrangement joins TRBV7-9 to TRBJ2-1; 9 bases agree with TRBD1. What was sequenced was PBMCs. The CDR3: CASSPTTGGQGDEQFF. The CDR3 DNA follows: TGTGCCAGCAGCCCCACGACAGGGGGACAAGGCGATGAGCAGTTCTTC.